Listed below are T cell receptor beta chains from one sample, sequenced in a study of long-term antiretroviral therapy in people with HIV. Clones were sequenced by immunoSEQ multiplex PCR, and TCRdb holds only the in-frame ones, with some missing. There are about 30,000 clones in the sample; roughly 80% occur only once, and around 7.2% lies in the top ten. The source material was unsorted PBMCs, sampled 0.3 years after starting antiretroviral therapy. These receptors were collected from a man between 35 and 55 years old with HIV. CDR3s include the opening cysteine and the closing phenylalanine or tryptophan. D genes are given only for firm matches. The size field is filled for only some rows; it gives once, few, many or a size class.

clone size	V gene	J gene	D gene	CDR3 DNA	CDR3 protein
-	TRBV9	TRBJ1-4	-	TGTGCCAGCAGCGTGAACGCGGGGGCACCTAATGAAAAACTGTTTTTT	CASSVNAGAPNEKLFF
-	TRBV5-4	TRBJ2-1	-	TGTGCCACCACTTCACCCTACAATGAGCAGTTCTTC	CATTSPYNEQFF
-	TRBV11-2	TRBJ2-1	TRBD2	TGTGCCAGCAGCTATAGCGGGGGCGCCTACAATGAGCAGTTCTTC	CASSYSGGAYNEQFF
-	TRBV5-1	TRBJ2-7	TRBD2	TGCGCCAGCAGCCTGGGACTAGCGATTAACTACTACGAGCAGTACTTC	CASSLGLAINYYEQYF
-	TRBV5-4	TRBJ2-3	TRBD2	TGTGCCAGCAGCCACGGACTAGCGGGGACCACAGATACGCAGTATTTT	CASSHGLAGTTDTQYF
-	TRBV10-3	TRBJ2-5	-	TGTGCCATCGGAGGGGGCTGGGAGACCCAGTACTTC	CAIGGGWETQYF
-	TRBV9	TRBJ2-5	-	TGTGCCAGCAGCGTACTAGAGGGGGGAACAGAGACCCAGTACTTC	CASSVLEGGTETQYF
-	TRBV5-1	TRBJ1-1	-	TGCGCCAGCAGAAGAAGGATGAACACTGAAGCTTTCTTT	CASRRRMNTEAFF
-	TRBV28	TRBJ2-7	-	TGTGCCAGCAGTATAACCTACGAGCAGTACTTC	CASSITYEQYF
few	TRBV9	TRBJ2-7	TRBD1	TGTGCCAGCAGCGTCGGACAGGGGGCGTACGAGCAGTACTTC	CASSVGQGAYEQYF
-	TRBV7-9	TRBJ1-2	-	TGTGCCAGCAGCCCGGGGGCGCGAGGCCGCGAGTTGAACTATGGCTACACCTTC	CASSPGARGRELNYGYTF
few	TRBV28	TRBJ1-4	TRBD1	TGTGCCAGCAGTTTCTACAGGGGGGGTGAAAAACTGTTTTTT	CASSFYRGGEKLFF
medium-sized	TRBV30	TRBJ1-2	-	TGTGCCTGGAGTGAAGGGTCTTGGAACTTCTATGGCTACACCTTC	CAWSEGSWNFYGYTF
-	TRBV27	TRBJ1-5	-	TGTGCCAGCAGTTTGGCAGCGGGACAGCCCCAGCATTTT	CASSLAAGQPQHF
-	TRBV19	TRBJ2-7	-	TGTGCCAGTAGCCTACGCCGGGGATCTGGGGACGAGCAGTACTTC	CASSLRRGSGDEQYF
-	TRBV10-3	TRBJ2-1	TRBD2	TGTGCCATCAGGGAAAGCGGGGGCGCCTACAATGAGCAGTTCTTC	CAIRESGGAYNEQFF
once	TRBV2	TRBJ1-1	TRBD1	TGTGCCAGCTCTGGGGACAGGGGCACTGAAGCTTTCTTT	CASSGDRGTEAFF
-	TRBV11-3	TRBJ1-2	-	TGTGCCAGCAGCTTTACAGATTCGAGCGGCTACACCTTC	CASSFTDSSGYTF
-	TRBV28	TRBJ2-3	-	TGTGCCAGCAGTTTCCCTCCTCCGAATCGGTGGGATACGCAGTATTTT	CASSFPPPNRWDTQYF
-	TRBV6-7	TRBJ2-2	-	TGTGCCAGCAGTGGATCAGGACAGCCAAACACCGGGGAGCTGTTTTTT	CASSGSGQPNTGELFF
-	TRBV11-2	TRBJ2-7	-	TGTGCCAGCAGCTTGGACAGTTACGAGCAGTACTTC	CASSLDSYEQYF
-	TRBV19	TRBJ1-1	-	TGTGCCAGTAGTATCAGCCGGGTGAACACTGAAGCTTTCTTT	CASSISRVNTEAFF
-	TRBV9	TRBJ1-3	TRBD1	TGTGCCAGCAGCCCAAACCCCTACAGGGGGCCTGGAAACACCATATATTTT	CASSPNPYRGPGNTIYF
-	TRBV27	TRBJ2-3	TRBD1	TGTGCCAGCAGTTTATCTCCCCTCGGGACAGGGTACACAGATACGCAGTATTTT	CASSLSPLGTGYTDTQYF
-	TRBV9	TRBJ1-1	-	TGTGCCAGCAGCTCCGGGGGAGAAGCTTTCTTT	CASSSGGEAFF
-	TRBV2	TRBJ2-4	-	TGTGCCAGCAGTTCCTGGGGGGACGCCAAAAACATTCAGTACTTC	CASSSWGDAKNIQYF
-	TRBV5-6	TRBJ2-1	-	TGTGCCAGCAGCTTGGTGTCGGCATACGAGCAGTTCTTC	CASSLVSAYEQFF
-	TRBV29-1	TRBJ1-5	-	TGCAGCGTTGGCAGGGGTAGCAATCAGCCCCAGCATTTT	CSVGRGSNQPQHF
-	TRBV4-2	TRBJ1-2	TRBD1	TGTGCCAGCAGCCAAGTTCGGACAGGAGGTTTATATGGCTACACCTTC	CASSQVRTGGLYGYTF
-	TRBV29-1	TRBJ2-3	-	TGCAGCGCCGAGGAGACTAGGGTAGATACGCAGTATTTT	CSAEETRVDTQYF
-	TRBV28	TRBJ2-7	-	TGTGCCAGCAGTACTCGAGGGACGAAGGCGTTTTACGAGCAGTACTTC	CASSTRGTKAFYEQYF
once	TRBV19	TRBJ2-7	-	TGTGCCAGTAGTCCCCTTCCCTGGGGTTTTAGCTACGAGCAGTACTTC	CASSPLPWGFSYEQYF
-	TRBV27	TRBJ2-1	TRBD1	TGTGCCAGCAGTAGCCGGGACAGTTACAATGAGCAGTTCTTC	CASSSRDSYNEQFF
-	TRBV5-1	TRBJ2-5	-	TGCGCCAGCAGCTTCACTGGCAGAGAAGAGACCCAGTACTTC	CASSFTGREETQYF
-	TRBV5-1	TRBJ2-7	-	TGCGCCAGCAGCTTGGCCCCGGCAGGGTCCTACGAGCAGTACTTC	CASSLAPAGSYEQYF
once	TRBV29-1	TRBJ2-3	TRBD2	TGCAGCGTTGCTGGTCTAGCGGGAGCCCAAAATACGCAGTATTTT	CSVAGLAGAQNTQYF
-	TRBV28	TRBJ2-5	-	TGTGCCAGCAGTTTAGACCCAGGGGGGTCTGGGGAGACCCAGTACTTC	CASSLDPGGSGETQYF
-	TRBV4-3	TRBJ1-2	TRBD1	TGCGCCAGCAGCCAAGGGGTGCGGACAGGGAGACATAACTATGGCTACACCTTC	CASSQGVRTGRHNYGYTF
-	TRBV28	TRBJ2-7	-	TGTGCCACCAGAGTTTTATCCTACGAGCAGTACTTC	CATRVLSYEQYF
-	TRBV11-3	TRBJ2-1	-	TGTGCCAGCAGCCCCAGAGGATACAATGAGCAGTTCTTC	CASSPRGYNEQFF
-	TRBV27	TRBJ2-3	-	TGTGCCAGCAGTTACGGGGGACTCAAGCAGTATTTT	CASSYGGLKQYF
-	TRBV7-2	TRBJ2-1	-	TGTGCCAGCACCCCACGTTCTAGCTCCTACAATGAGCAGTTCTTC	CASTPRSSSYNEQFF
-	TRBV4-3	TRBJ2-1	-	TGCGCCAGCAGCCACTTCCGGGACAATGGCCACAATGAGCAGTTCTTC	CASSHFRDNGHNEQFF
-	TRBV6-1	TRBJ2-5	TRBD2	TGTGCCAGCAGGGAACTAGCGGGGATTCAAGAGACCCAGTACTTC	CASRELAGIQETQYF
-	TRBV7-9	TRBJ2-7	-	TGTGCCAGCAGCTTAGGTGGGGATCTTTACGAGCAGTACTTC	CASSLGGDLYEQYF
-	TRBV7-9	TRBJ2-5	-	TGTGCCAGCAGACCCGTCAGTGGGCGGGAGACCCAGTACTTC	CASRPVSGRETQYF
-	TRBV5-1	TRBJ2-7	TRBD2	TGCGCCAGCAGCTCCCCTAGCGGCTCCTACGAGCAGTACTTC	CASSSPSGSYEQYF
-	TRBV18	TRBJ2-1	-	TGTGCCAGCTCACCATCCACAGGTGGAGAGTACAATGAGCAGTTCTTC	CASSPSTGGEYNEQFF
-	TRBV18	TRBJ1-2	TRBD1	TGTGCCAGCTCACCCATGGAAGGGGGCAACGGCTACACCTTC	CASSPMEGGNGYTF
-	TRBV5-1	TRBJ2-3	-	TGCGCCAGCAGCTTTTCAGGGGCTAGCACAGATACGCAGTATTTT	CASSFSGASTDTQYF
-	TRBV11-2	TRBJ2-7	TRBD1	TGTGCCAGCAGCCGGATCCGGGACAGGGCCAACGAGCAGTACTTC	CASSRIRDRANEQYF
-	TRBV5-1	TRBJ2-5	-	TGCGCCAGCAGCTTATGGGACCCTAGTGGCCCAGGGAAGACCCAGTACTTC	CASSLWDPSGPGKTQYF
once	TRBV27	TRBJ1-5	-	TGTGCCAGCAGTTTATGGGGGGTGGGAGGTGGGGATAGCAATCAGCCCCAGCATTTT	CASSLWGVGGGDSNQPQHF
-	TRBV27	TRBJ1-2	-	TGTGCCAGCAGCCTAGCAGGGGACTATGGCTACACCTTC	CASSLAGDYGYTF
-	TRBV10-3	TRBJ1-1	-	TGTGCCATCAGTGAGTCACCGGGACTCAAGAACACTGAAGCTTTCTTT	CAISESPGLKNTEAFF
-	TRBV7-9	TRBJ1-4	-	TGTGCCAGCAGCCCGTTGTGGGGTTCGGCAGATGAAGAACTGTTTTTT	CASSPLWGSADEELFF
-	TRBV5-1	TRBJ2-1	-	TGCGCCAGCAGCTTGGGATCCGGGGGCAATGAGCAGTTCTTC	CASSLGSGGNEQFF
-	TRBV11-2	TRBJ2-1	-	TGTGCCAGCAGCTTGTGGACTACCCTAAATGAGCAGTTCTTC	CASSLWTTLNEQFF
-	TRBV5-8	TRBJ2-1	TRBD2	TGTGCCAGCAGCTTATTTAGCGGGGTGGGAAATGAGCAGTTCTTC	CASSLFSGVGNEQFF
-	TRBV18	TRBJ2-5	-	TGTGCCAGCTCACCAAGAATAGCGCGAGTTCAAGAGACCCAGTACTTC	CASSPRIARVQETQYF